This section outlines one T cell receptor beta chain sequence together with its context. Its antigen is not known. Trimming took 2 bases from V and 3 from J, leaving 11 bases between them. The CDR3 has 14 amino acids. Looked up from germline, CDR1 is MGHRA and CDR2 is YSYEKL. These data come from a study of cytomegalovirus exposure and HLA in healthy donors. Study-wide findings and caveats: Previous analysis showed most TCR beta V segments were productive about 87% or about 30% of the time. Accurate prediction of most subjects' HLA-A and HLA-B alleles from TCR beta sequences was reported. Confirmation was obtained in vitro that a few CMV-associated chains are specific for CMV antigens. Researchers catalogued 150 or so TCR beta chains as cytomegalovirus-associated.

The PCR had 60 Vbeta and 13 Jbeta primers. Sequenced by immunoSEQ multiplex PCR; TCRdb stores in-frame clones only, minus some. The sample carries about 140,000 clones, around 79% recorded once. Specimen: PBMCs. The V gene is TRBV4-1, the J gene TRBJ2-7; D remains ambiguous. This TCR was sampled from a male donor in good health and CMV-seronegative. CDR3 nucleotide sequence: TGCGCCAGCAGCCAACCCGAGGAAGTCTACGAGCAGTACTTC. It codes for CASSQPEEVYEQYF.